The 20 T cell receptor beta chains presented below share a single source sample, sequenced in a study of cytomegalovirus exposure and HLA in healthy donors. With 60 Vbeta and 13 Jbeta primers, the PCR was carried out. Some clones are missing from TCRdb's copy, which holds only in-frame ones; the method was immunoSEQ multiplex PCR. The sample consists of around 140,000 clones, around 9% of them appearing once. The sample taken for sequencing was PBMCs. The source is a woman between 40 and 50 years old in good health and CMV-seropositive.

This clone was seen a few times. The chain joins TRBV18 to TRBJ2-5; TRBD1 matches 11 bases. V lost 4 bases and J lost 1; bases outside the gene matches: 2. Germline V gene data show CDR1 as KGHSH and CDR2 as LQKENI. The CDR3 loop spans 15 amino acids. The CDR3 spells CASSQGTGGQETQYF. DNA of the CDR3: TGTGCCAGCTCACAAGGGACAGGGGGCCAAGAGACCCAGTACTTC.

This clone was recorded a few times. This chain uses TRBV15 with TRBJ2-1; 8 bases line up with TRBD1. Germline trimming cut 1 base from V and 4 bases from J; bases unmatched to any gene: 3. The CDR3 loop spans 15 amino acids. Germline V gene lookup returns CDR1 LNHNV and CDR2 YYDKDF (reference sequence). The CDR3 sequence is CATSRAGGQYNEQFF. CDR3 nucleotides: TGTGCCACCAGCAGAGCAGGGGGCCAGTACAATGAGCAGTTCTTC.

The gene calls are TRBV5-1 and TRBJ1-1; D possibly corresponds to TRBD1 (5 bases). CDR3 length: 15 residues. Germline loops: CDR1 SGHRS, CDR2 YFSETQ. Deletions cut 2 bases from V and 4 bases from J, with 15 bases between. This chain's CDR3 is CASSFAPGGGTEAFF. CDR3 DNA: TGCGCCAGCAGCTTCGCCCCGGGGGGGGGCACTGAAGCTTTCTTT. The full variable domain, its missing parts supplied by reference TRBV5-1 and TRBJ1-1, is KAGVTQTPRYLIKTRGQQVTLSCSPISGHRSVSWYQQTPGQGLQFLFEYFSETQRNKGNFPGRFSGRQFSNSRSEMNVSTLELGDSALYLCASSFAPGGGTEAFFGQGTRLTVV.

Comment on this clone: It is unclear where the CDR3 begins or ends on the DNA, so no DNA is shown, and the CDR3 is as TCRdb lists it. This chain's CDR3 is CASSFVGQGAFF. The rearrangement uses TRBV5-4 and TRBJ2-1; the DNA was not used to check the table's D call, TRBD1. The CDR3 adds up to 12 amino acids, both ends counted. The V gene's germline CDR1 is SGHNT and CDR2 YYREEE (reference sequence).

The rearrangement uses TRBV11-1 and TRBJ2-7; unclear D gene. V lost 1 base to trimming and J lost 4 bases, with 11 bases between them. The germline V gene encodes CDR1 SGHAT and CDR2 FQDESV (reference sequence). CDR3 length: 14 residues. The CDR3: CASSLGQTSYEQYF. In DNA, the CDR3 is TGTGCCAGCAGCTTAGGCCAGACATCATACGAGCAGTACTTC.

V and J are TRBV10-3 and TRBJ2-5, with TRBD1 identical over 12 bases. This CDR3 is built from 20 residues. J gave up 3 bases and V 6 bases, and 20 bases lay outside the gene matches. CDR1 is ENHRY, CDR2 SYGVKD, per germline. Written as DNA, the CDR3 is TGTGCCATCAGCGATACCGGGACAGGGGGCATGCTGGCCTATAAAGAGACCCAGTACTTC. As protein: CAISDTGTGGMLAYKETQYF.

CDR3 sequence: CASSLPGGPTDTQYF. CDR3 bases: TGCGCCAGCAGCTTGCCGGGGGGACCCACAGATACGCAGTATTTT. The chain combines TRBV5-1 with TRBJ2-3; the match to TRBD2 covers 7 bases. Trimming at V came to 1 base and at J to 2 bases, leaving 4 bases not matched to a gene. CDR1 is SGHRS, CDR2 YFSETQ, per germline. CDR3 length: 15 amino acids.

This clone was counted a few times. V usage is TRBV19 and J usage is TRBJ2-3; TRBD2 might be the D (6 bases). The CDR3 extends over 17 amino acids. Germline-derived CDR1 and CDR2 are LNHDA and SQIVND (reference sequence). Trimming took off 6 bases at V and 1 base at J, with 20 bases between the two ends. The CDR3 bases are TGTGCCAGTAGCTCGGGGGACCTATGGGTCGGCACAGATACGCAGTATTTT. The encoded protein is CASSSGDLWVGTDTQYF.

The chain couples TRBV9 to TRBJ1-1, with TRBD1 matching over 9 bases. The CDR3 has 15 residues. The junction had 8 bases not matched to a gene; V was cut back by 3 bases and J by 5 bases. Per germline, CDR1 SGDLS and CDR2 YYNGEE. The CDR3 protein is CASSAGTTGGTEAFF. CDR3 DNA: TGTGCCAGCAGCGCGGGCACGACAGGGGGAACTGAAGCTTTCTTT.

This clone was detected a few times. J is TRBJ1-6 and V is TRBV19; TRBD1 matches at 7 bases. V shed 5 bases and J 5 bases; nucleotides not matched to a gene: 9. This CDR3 spans 16 amino acids. Germline V gene data show CDR1 as LNHDA and CDR2 as SQIVND (reference sequence). The CDR3 DNA reads TGTGCCAGTAGTGGGACAGCCCGGCTTCATAATTCACCCCTCCACTTT. As protein: CASSGTARLHNSPLHF.

This clone occurred a few times. The chain links TRBV9 to TRBJ2-2, with 7 nucleotides matching TRBD1. The CDR3 contains 16 residues. V lost 6 bases, J lost 1 base, and 9 bases stayed unmatched. Per germline, CDR1 SGDLS and CDR2 YYNGEE. CDR3 sequence (DNA): TGTGCCAGCACCACAGGACAGGCCGTGAACACCGGGGAGCTGTTTTTT. Protein product: CASTTGQAVNTGELFF.

V and J are TRBV2 and TRBJ2-7, with 11 bases identical to TRBD1. The CDR3 is 14 amino acids. CDR1 and CDR2 from the germline V gene are SNHLY and FYNNEI. Trimming took 4 bases from V and 5 from J; bases not matched to a gene: 4. CDR3 nucleotide sequence: TGTGCCAGCAGTGGGGACAGGGGGATCCACGAGCAGTACTTC. Protein product: CASSGDRGIHEQYF.

In its sample, this clone was seen a few times. The rearrangement links TRBV10-3 to TRBJ2-1; 12 bases are shared with TRBD2. CDR3 length equals 13 residues. Per germline, CDR1 ENHRY and CDR2 SYGVKD. Trimming at V came to 6 bases and at J to 13 bases, leaving 7 bases not matched to a gene. The CDR3: CAISQTSGGEQFF. CDR3 coding DNA: TGTGCCATCAGCCAGACTAGCGGGGGAGAACAGTTCTTC.

CDR3 sequence (DNA): TGTGCCAGCAGCTTGGCAAGCGGCTACACCTTC. Translation gives CASSLASGYTF. The chain uses TRBV5-8 and TRBJ1-2, with unresolved D. The CDR3 consists of 11 residues. CDR1 and CDR2 (germline): SGHTS, YDEGEE. Trimming stripped 0 bases from V and 8 bases from J, with 5 bases between.

This clone was seen a few times. The chain combines TRBV9 with TRBJ2-3; 11 bases align to TRBD2. CDR3 size: 15 residues. Losses at the gene ends were 2 bases for V and 8 bases for J; bases not matched to a gene: 7. The germline V gene has CDR1 SGDLS and CDR2 YYNGEE. CDR3: CASSVLSGGAATQYF. CDR3 nucleotides: TGTGCCAGCAGCGTCCTTAGCGGGGGGGCAGCTACGCAGTATTTT.

The chain recombines TRBV6-5 with TRBJ1-1; D is unresolved. Germline assignment: CDR1 MNHEY and CDR2 SVGAGI. Trimming shortened V by 2 bases and J by 1 base, and 5 bases separated the two germline ends. The length of the CDR3 is 13 residues. This CDR3 reads CASSYVQNTEAFF. Written as DNA, the CDR3 is TGTGCCAGCAGTTACGTCCAGAACACTGAAGCTTTCTTT.

This sequence joins TRBV6-4 and TRBJ2-3, with D possibly being TRBD1 (6 bases). In germline, CDR1 is MRHNA, CDR2 SNTAGT. V was clipped by 0 bases and J by 4 bases, with 11 bases between them. This CDR3 region has 15 residues. This chain's CDR3 is CASSDSPAGADTQYF. CDR3 in DNA: TGTGCCAGCAGTGACTCGCCGGCAGGGGCAGATACGCAGTATTTT.

This clone was found a few times. The V and J genes are TRBV27 and TRBJ2-7; a weak D match, TRBD1 (6 bases). Trimming left V 3 bases short and J 4 bases short, with 10 bases between. CDR1 is MNHEY and CDR2 is SMNVEV in the germline V gene (reference sequence). This CDR3 is built from 13 residues. CDR3 sequence reads: CASSFGRGYEQYF. The CDR3 nucleotides are TGTGCCAGCAGTTTCGGCAGGGGATACGAGCAGTACTTC.

The V gene is TRBV27, the J gene TRBJ1-4, with D tentatively TRBD1 (5 bases). The V gene's germline CDR1 is MNHEY and CDR2 SMNVEV (reference sequence). V was pared by 4 bases and J by 8 bases, with 14 bases between. The CDR3 has 14 residues. CDR3 protein: CASSSYQGEEKLFF. CDR3 in DNA: TGTGCCAGCAGTTCATATCAGGGTGAAGAAAAACTGTTTTTT.

The CDR3 loop reads CASSQGFSGNTIYF. The CDR3 nucleotides are TGTGCCAGCAGCCAGGGTTTTAGTGGAAACACCATATATTTT. This chain joins TRBV2 and TRBJ1-3, with D perhaps matching TRBD1 (5 bases). Trimming removed 6 bases from V and 3 bases from J, with 12 bases in between. Germline CDR1 and CDR2: SNHLY and FYNNEI. The CDR3 has 14 amino acids.